This TCR beta chain was identified in a study of cytomegalovirus exposure and HLA in healthy donors. Looked up from germline, CDR1 is GTSNPN and CDR2 is SVGIG (reference sequence). With V trimmed by 2 bases and J by 6 bases, 12 bases remained unmatched. The CDR3 totals 16 residues. This PCR relied on a set of 60 Vbeta primers and 13 Jbeta primers. Sequenced by immunoSEQ multiplex PCR; TCRdb stores in-frame clones only, minus some. This table has about 190,000 clones, 70% to 75% appearing once. This chain joins TRBV30 and TRBJ2-1; 8 bases align to TRBD1. The source of this sequence is a man younger than 40 in good health and CMV-seropositive. Sequencing was done on a sample of PBMCs. The CDR3 coding sequence is TGTGCCTGGAGTCCCAGGGCCAGGGGGCGCCTCAATGAGCAGTTCTTC. This encodes CAWSPRARGRLNEQFF. The full variable domain, with the rest looked up from reference TRBV30 and TRBJ2-1, is SQTIHQWPATLVQPVGSPLSLECTVEGTSNPNLYWYRQAAGRGLQLLFYSVGIGQISSEVPQNLSASRPQDRQFILSSKKLLLSDSGFYLCAWSPRARGRLNEQFFGPGTRLTVL.